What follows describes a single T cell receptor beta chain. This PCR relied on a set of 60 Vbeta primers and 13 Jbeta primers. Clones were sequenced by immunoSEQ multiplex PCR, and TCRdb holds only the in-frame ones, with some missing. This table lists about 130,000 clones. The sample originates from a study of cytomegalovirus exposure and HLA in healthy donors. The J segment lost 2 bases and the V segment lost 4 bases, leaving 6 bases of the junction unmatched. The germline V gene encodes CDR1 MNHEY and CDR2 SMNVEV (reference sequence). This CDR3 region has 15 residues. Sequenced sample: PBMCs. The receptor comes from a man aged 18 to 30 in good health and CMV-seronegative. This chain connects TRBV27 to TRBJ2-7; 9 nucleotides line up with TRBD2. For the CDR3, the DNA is TGTGCCAGCAGTTCTTCTAGCGGGGTCGCCTACGAGCAGTACTTC. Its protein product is CASSSSSGVAYEQYF.